Reported below is one T cell receptor (beta chain). Germline CDR1 is SGHVS and CDR2 is FQNEAQ. Trimming stripped 2 bases from V and 2 bases from J, with 10 bases between. The CDR3 totals 16 residues. This record belongs to a study of shared T cell receptors in the human thymus. Clones were read by immunoSEQ multiplex PCR, and TCRdb kept only the in-frame ones, dropping some. The data contain 55,000 to 75,000 clones, about 95% of them singletons. Input material: thymocytes. V gene TRBV7-8 combines with J gene TRBJ2-6; D is unresolved. The clonotype originates from a human donor. CDR3 amino acids: CASSLINTPGANVLTF. DNA of the CDR3: TGTGCCAGCAGCTTAATAAATACCCCTGGGGCCAACGTCCTGACTTTC.